This T cell receptor beta chain was captured by sequencing in a study of blood T cell repertoires in COVID-19. Study at large: Collection of acute and convalescent COVID-19 samples took place in the United States, Italy and Spain. T cells, B-cell-depleted T cells, or PBMCs provided the cDNA or gDNA that served as material.

Original methodology: Reference gene primer amplification yielded estimated nucleated cell counts. The data were produced by immunoSEQ multiplex PCR, yet TCRdb's version contains in-frame clones alone and is incomplete. D and trimming were read from the DNA, whereas the V and J calls and clone size are those reported in that table. The repertoire has around 300,000 clones, 85% to 90% of them found once; the top ten carry 3.5% to 4.5%. The CDR3 sequence is 15 residues long. Trimming took 6 bases from V and 4 from J, leaving 18 bases between them. Germline V gene lookup returns CDR1 MRHNA and CDR2 SNTAGT.

Sequences were obtained from peripheral blood. The V gene is TRBV6-4, the J gene TRBJ1-1; tentative D call: TRBD1 (5 bases). This clonotype originated in a woman between 40 and 55 years old with acute or convalescent COVID-19. CDR3 DNA: TGTGCCAGCAGGAGGACACCCCGAGTAGGCACTGAAGCTTTCTTT. Amino acid sequence: CASRRTPRVGTEAFF.